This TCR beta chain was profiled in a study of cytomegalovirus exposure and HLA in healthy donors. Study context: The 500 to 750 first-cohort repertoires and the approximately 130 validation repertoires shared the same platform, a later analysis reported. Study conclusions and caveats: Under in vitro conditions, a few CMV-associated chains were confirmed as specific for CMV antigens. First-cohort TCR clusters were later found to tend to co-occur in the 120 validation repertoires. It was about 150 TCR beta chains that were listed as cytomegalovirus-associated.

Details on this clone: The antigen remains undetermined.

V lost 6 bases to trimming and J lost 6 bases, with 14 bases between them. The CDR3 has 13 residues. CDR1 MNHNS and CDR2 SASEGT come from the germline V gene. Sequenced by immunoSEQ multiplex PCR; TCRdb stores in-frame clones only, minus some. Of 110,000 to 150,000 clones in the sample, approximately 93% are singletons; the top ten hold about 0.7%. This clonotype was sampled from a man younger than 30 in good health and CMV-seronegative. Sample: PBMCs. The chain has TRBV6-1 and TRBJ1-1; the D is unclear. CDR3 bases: TGTGCCAGCAGACCCGTCGGGAAGGCTGAAGCTTTCTTT. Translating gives CASRPVGKAEAFF.